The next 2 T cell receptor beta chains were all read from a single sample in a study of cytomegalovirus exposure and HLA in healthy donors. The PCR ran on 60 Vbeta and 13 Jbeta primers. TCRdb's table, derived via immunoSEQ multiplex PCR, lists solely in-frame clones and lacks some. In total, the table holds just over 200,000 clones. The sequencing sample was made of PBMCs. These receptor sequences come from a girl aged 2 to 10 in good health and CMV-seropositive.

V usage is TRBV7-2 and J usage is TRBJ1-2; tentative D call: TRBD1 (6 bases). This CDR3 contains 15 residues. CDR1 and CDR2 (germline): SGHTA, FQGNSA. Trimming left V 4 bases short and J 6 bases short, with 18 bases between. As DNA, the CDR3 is TGTGCCAGCAGCTCATTGGGGGCGGCGATTGATGGCTACACCTTC. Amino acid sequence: CASSSLGAAIDGYTF.

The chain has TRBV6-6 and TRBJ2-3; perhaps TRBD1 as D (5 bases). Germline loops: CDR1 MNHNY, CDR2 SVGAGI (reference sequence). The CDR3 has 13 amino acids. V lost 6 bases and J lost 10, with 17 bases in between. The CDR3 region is CASSPNSAGPQYF. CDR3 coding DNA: TGTGCCAGCAGCCCCAACTCGGCAGGGCCGCAGTATTTT.